This T cell receptor beta chain was sequenced during a study of T cell responses to AZD1222 COVID-19 vaccine. Study in general: Second doses were pooled across both intervals (about 4 or about 12 weeks).

Note on this clone: Its target is unknown.

Findings and limits, study-wide: Distributed over spike, vaccine-associated CD4 TCRs predominated at 160-218 and 743-854. Close to half of spike-specific TCRs reportedly recognize unmutated variant regions.

Produced via immunoSEQ multiplex PCR; TCRdb's table is partial and in-frame only. The sample contains over 95,000 clones, about 89% of which appear only once. The TCR sequence derives from an adult in good health. This material consisted of peripheral blood, taken on day 0 of AZD1222 vaccination.

The CDR3 nucleotides are TGTGCCAGCAGCTTAGCCGGACCTACTGAAGCTTTCTTT. As protein: CASSLAGPTEAFF. V usage is TRBV7-2 and J usage is TRBJ1-1; D gene ambiguous. Looked up from germline, CDR1 is SGHTA and CDR2 is FQGNSA. Trimming left V 0 bases short and J 5 bases short, with 7 bases between. The CDR3 covers 13 residues.